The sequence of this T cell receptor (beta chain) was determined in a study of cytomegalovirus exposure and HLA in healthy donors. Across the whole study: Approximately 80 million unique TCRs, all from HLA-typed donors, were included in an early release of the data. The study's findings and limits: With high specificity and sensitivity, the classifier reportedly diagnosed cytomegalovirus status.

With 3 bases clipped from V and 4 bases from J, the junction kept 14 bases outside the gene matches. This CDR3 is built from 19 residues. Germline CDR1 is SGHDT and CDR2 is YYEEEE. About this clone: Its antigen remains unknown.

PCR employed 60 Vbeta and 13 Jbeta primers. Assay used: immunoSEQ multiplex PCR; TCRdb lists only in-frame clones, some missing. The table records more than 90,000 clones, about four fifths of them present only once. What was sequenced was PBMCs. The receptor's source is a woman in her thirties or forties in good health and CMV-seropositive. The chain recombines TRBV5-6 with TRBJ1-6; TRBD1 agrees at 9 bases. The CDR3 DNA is TGTGCCAGCAGCTCCCCGGGACAGGGCCGGACCGCTTATAATTCACCCCTCCACTTT. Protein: CASSSPGQGRTAYNSPLHF.